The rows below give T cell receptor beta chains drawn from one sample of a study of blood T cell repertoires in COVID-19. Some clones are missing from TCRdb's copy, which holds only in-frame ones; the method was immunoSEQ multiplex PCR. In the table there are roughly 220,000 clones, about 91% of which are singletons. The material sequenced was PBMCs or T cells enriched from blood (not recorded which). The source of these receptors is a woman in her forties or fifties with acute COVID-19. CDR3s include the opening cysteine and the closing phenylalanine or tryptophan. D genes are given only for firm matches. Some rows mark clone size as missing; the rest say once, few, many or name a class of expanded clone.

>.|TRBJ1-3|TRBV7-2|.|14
TGTGCCAGCAGCTTAGTGGCACCTGGAAACACCATATATTTT
CASSLVAPGNTIYF
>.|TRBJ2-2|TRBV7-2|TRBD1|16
TGTGCCAGCAGCTTTACAGGGGCCACTCGCACCGGGGAGCTGTTTTTT
CASSFTGATRTGELFF
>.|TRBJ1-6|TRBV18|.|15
TGTGCCAGCTCACCGACCGGGAGGTTCAATTCACCCCTCCACTTT
CASSPTGRFNSPLHF
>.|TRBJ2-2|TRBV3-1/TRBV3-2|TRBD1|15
TGTGCCAGCAGCCAGGGACAGCTACTCACCGGGGAGCTGTTTTTT
CASSQGQLLTGELFF
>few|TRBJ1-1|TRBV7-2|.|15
TGTGCCAGCAGCTTTGGGGGACAACCGAACACTGAAGCTTTCTTT
CASSFGGQPNTEAFF
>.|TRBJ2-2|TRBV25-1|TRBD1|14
TGTGCCAGCAGGGACAGGGCGAACACCGGGGAGCTGTTTTTT
CASRDRANTGELFF
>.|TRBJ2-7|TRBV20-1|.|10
TGCAGTTCTTCCCGGGTCCTCGAATTCTTC
CSSSRVLEFF
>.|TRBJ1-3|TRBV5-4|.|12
TGTGCCAGCAGTAAACAGGGAAACACCATATATTTT
CASSKQGNTIYF
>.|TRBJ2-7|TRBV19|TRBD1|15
TGTGCCAGTAGTATATCGGGACAGGGTAACAACGAGCAGTACTTC
CASSISGQGNNEQYF
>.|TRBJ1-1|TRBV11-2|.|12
TGTGCCAGCGGGCCCCGGTTCACTGAAGCTTTCTTT
CASGPRFTEAFF
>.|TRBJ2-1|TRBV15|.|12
TGTGCCACCAGCGGGAGGTGGAATGAGCAGTTCTTC
CATSGRWNEQFF
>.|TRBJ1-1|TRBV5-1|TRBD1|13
TGCGCCAGCAGGCCACAGGGGGCGGACGAAGCTTTCTTT
CASRPQGADEAFF
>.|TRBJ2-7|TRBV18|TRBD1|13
TGTGCCAGCTCACCGGGGACAGGTTACGAGCAGTACTTC
CASSPGTGYEQYF
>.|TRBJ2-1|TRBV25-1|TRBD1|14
TGCGCTACCACCGGGACAGGGGATTCCAATGAGCAGTTCTTC
CATTGTGDSNEQFF
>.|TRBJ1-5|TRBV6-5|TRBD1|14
TGTGCCAGCAGGAAGACAGGGCGCAATCAGCCCCAGCATTTT
CASRKTGRNQPQHF
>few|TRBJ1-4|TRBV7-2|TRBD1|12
TGTGCCAGCAGGGACAGGAATGAAAAACTGTTTTTT
CASRDRNEKLFF
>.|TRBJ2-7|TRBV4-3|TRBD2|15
TGCGCCAGCAGCCAAGAGAGGGACTATAACTACGAGCAGTACTTC
CASSQERDYNYEQYF
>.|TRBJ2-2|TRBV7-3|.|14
TGTGCCAGCCAAGCAGGGACGAACACCGGGGAGCTGTTTTTT
CASQAGTNTGELFF
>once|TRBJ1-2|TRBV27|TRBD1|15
TGTGCCAGCAGTCAGAGGGGGCGGTTAGGCTATGGCTACACCTTC
CASSQRGRLGYGYTF
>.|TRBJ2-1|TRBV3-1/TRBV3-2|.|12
TGTGCCAGCAGCCAAGCAGGGCGCGGGCAGTTCTTC
CASSQAGRGQFF
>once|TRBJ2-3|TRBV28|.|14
TGTGCCAGCAGTTTACCCTACTGGGAGGATACGCAGTATTTT
CASSLPYWEDTQYF
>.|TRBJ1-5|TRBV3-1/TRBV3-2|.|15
TGTGCCAGCAGCCAAGTCTCGGGGAGGAATCAGCCCCAGCATTTT
CASSQVSGRNQPQHF
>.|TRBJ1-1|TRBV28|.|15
TGTGCCACATCGTCTGGGGGCGCGTATAACACTGAAGCTTTCTTT
CATSSGGAYNTEAFF